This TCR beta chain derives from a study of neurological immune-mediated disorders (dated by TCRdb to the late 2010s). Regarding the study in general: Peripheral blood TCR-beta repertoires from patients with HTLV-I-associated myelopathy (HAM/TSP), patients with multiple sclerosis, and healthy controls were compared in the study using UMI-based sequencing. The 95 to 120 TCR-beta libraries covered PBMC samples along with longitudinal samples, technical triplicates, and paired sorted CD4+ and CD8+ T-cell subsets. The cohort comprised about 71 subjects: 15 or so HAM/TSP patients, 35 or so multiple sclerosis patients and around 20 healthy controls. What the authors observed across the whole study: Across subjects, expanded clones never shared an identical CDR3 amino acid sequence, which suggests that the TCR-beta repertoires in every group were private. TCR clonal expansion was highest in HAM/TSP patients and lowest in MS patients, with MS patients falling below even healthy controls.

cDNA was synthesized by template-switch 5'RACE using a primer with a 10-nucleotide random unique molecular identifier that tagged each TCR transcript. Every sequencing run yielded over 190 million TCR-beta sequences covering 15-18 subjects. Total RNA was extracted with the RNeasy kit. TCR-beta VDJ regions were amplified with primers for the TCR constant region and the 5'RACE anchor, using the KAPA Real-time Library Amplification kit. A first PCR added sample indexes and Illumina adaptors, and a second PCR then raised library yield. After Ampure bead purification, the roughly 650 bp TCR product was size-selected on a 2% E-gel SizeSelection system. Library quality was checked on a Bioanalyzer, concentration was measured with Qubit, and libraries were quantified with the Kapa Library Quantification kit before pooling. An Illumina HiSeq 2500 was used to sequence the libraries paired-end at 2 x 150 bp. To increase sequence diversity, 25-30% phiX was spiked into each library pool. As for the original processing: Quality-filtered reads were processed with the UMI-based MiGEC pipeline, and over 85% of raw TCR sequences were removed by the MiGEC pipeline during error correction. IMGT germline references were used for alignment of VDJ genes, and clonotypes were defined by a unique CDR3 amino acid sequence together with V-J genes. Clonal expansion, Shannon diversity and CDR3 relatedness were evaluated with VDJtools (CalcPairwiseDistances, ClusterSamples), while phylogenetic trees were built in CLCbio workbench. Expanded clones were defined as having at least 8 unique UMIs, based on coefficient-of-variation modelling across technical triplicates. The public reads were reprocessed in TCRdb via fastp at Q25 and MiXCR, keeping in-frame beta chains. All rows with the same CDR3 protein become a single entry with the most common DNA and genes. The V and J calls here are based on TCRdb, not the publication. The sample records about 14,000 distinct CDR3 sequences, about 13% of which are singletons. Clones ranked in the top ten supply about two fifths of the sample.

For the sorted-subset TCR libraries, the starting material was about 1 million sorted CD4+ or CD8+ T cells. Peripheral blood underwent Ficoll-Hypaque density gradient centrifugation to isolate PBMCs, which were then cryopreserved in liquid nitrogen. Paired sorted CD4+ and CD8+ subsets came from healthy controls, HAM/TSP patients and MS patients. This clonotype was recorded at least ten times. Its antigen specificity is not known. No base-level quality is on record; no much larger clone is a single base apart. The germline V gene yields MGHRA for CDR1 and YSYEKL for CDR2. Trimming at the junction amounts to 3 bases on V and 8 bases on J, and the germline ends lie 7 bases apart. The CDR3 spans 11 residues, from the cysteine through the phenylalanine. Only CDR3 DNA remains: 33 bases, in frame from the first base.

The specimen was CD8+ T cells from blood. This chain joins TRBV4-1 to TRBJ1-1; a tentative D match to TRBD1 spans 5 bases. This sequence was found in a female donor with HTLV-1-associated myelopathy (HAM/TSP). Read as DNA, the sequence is TGCGCCAGCAGCCAGGGGGTCGAAGCTTTCTTT. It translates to CASSQGVEAFF.